These T cell receptor beta chains were read from a single sample in a study of T cell changes during pregnancy in multiple sclerosis. Repertoires were generated with immunoSEQ multiplex PCR, while TCRdb's copy carries only in-frame clones and drops some. Among about 64,000 clones listed, about 92% were seen once. Sequencing used peripheral blood, obtained in the second trimester of pregnancy. The receptors stem from a female donor in good health, enrolled as a control in a pregnancy study. Each CDR3 is given with its conserved first and last residue. Fields, in order: D gene, clone size, V gene, J gene, CDR3 protein, CDR3 DNA. D genes are given only for firm matches. Clone size is stated in some rows and not others, as once, few, many or a class when expanded.

D: -; size: -; V: TRBV7-9; J: TRBJ2-7; CDR3: CASSPGHLKSSYEQYF; DNA: TGTGCCAGCAGCCCGGGACATTTAAAAAGCTCCTACGAGCAGTACTTC
D: -; size: -; V: TRBV2; J: TRBJ2-1; CDR3: CASTYQSYNEQFF; DNA: TGTGCCAGCACATATCAGTCATACAATGAGCAGTTCTTC
D: -; size: -; V: TRBV6-1; J: TRBJ2-7; CDR3: CASSVGPSSYEQYF; DNA: TGTGCCAGCAGTGTTGGGCCGAGCTCCTACGAGCAGTACTTC
D: -; size: -; V: TRBV4-1; J: TRBJ1-2; CDR3: CASSQIQGSDYGYTF; DNA: TGCGCCAGCAGCCAGATACAGGGATCGGACTATGGCTACACCTTC
D: -; size: -; V: TRBV7-8; J: TRBJ1-1; CDR3: CASSLLPGTSEAFF; DNA: TGTGCCAGCAGCTTATTGCCCGGGACATCTGAAGCTTTCTTT
D: -; size: -; V: TRBV27; J: TRBJ2-7; CDR3: CASSLSIHYEQYF; DNA: TGTGCCAGCAGTTTATCGATACACTACGAGCAGTACTTC
D: -; size: -; V: TRBV2; J: TRBJ1-5; CDR3: CASRDDSAQPQHF; DNA: TGTGCCAGCAGAGATGACAGTGCACAGCCCCAGCATTTT
D: -; size: -; V: TRBV28; J: TRBJ1-4; CDR3: CASSHAGGINEKLFF; DNA: TGTGCCAGCAGCCACGCCGGGGGGATTAATGAAAAACTGTTTTTT
D: -; size: -; V: TRBV2; J: TRBJ2-3; CDR3: CARRGDSTDTQYF; DNA: TGTGCCAGACGGGGAGATAGCACAGATACGCAGTATTTT
D: TRBD1; size: once; V: TRBV5-6; J: TRBJ2-7; CDR3: CASRFPGQSLLSYEQYF; DNA: TGTGCCAGCAGATTCCCGGGACAGTCACTCCTCTCCTACGAGCAGTACTTC
D: -; size: -; V: TRBV5-6; J: TRBJ1-2; CDR3: CASSQGSGYGYTF; DNA: TGTGCCAGCAGCCAGGGGTCGGGCTATGGCTACACCTTC
D: -; size: -; V: TRBV9; J: TRBJ1-1; CDR3: CASSPITEAFF; DNA: TGTGCCAGCAGCCCAATCACTGAAGCTTTCTTT
D: TRBD2; size: -; V: TRBV19; J: TRBJ2-1; CDR3: CASSTRLAGVSVNEQFF; DNA: TGTGCCAGTAGTACCCGACTAGCGGGAGTCTCTGTCAATGAGCAGTTCTTC
D: -; size: -; V: TRBV4-2; J: TRBJ2-2; CDR3: CASSPVGRENTGELFF; DNA: TGTGCCAGCAGCCCCGTCGGGCGGGAGAACACCGGGGAGCTGTTTTTT
D: -; size: -; V: TRBV29-1; J: TRBJ1-2; CDR3: CSVKTANYGYTF; DNA: TGCAGCGTAAAGACAGCTAACTATGGCTACACCTTC
D: -; size: -; V: TRBV5-1; J: TRBJ2-7; CDR3: CASSPQGAEQYF; DNA: TGCGCCAGCAGCCCTCAAGGGGCCGAGCAGTACTTC
D: -; size: -; V: TRBV4-2; J: TRBJ2-3; CDR3: CASSPQASTDTQYF; DNA: TGTGCCAGCAGCCCTCAGGCAAGCACAGATACGCAGTATTTT
D: TRBD1; size: few; V: TRBV6-5; J: TRBJ1-5; CDR3: CASSSGQGSNQPQHF; DNA: TGTGCCAGCAGTTCGGGACAGGGTAGCAATCAGCCCCAGCATTTT
D: -; size: -; V: TRBV5-6; J: TRBJ1-2; CDR3: CASRRDGVRLNYGYTF; DNA: TGTGCCAGCAGGAGAGACGGAGTACGCCTTAACTATGGCTACACCTTC
D: TRBD2; size: -; V: TRBV2; J: TRBJ2-7; CDR3: CASRIAGAGAYEQYF; DNA: TGTGCCAGCAGAATAGCGGGAGCCGGGGCTTACGAGCAGTACTTC
D: -; size: -; V: TRBV28; J: TRBJ2-6; CDR3: CASSPGVSGANVLTF; DNA: TGTGCCAGCAGCCCGGGGGTTTCTGGGGCCAACGTCCTGACTTTC
D: -; size: -; V: TRBV27; J: TRBJ1-5; CDR3: CASSFVREFGNQPQHF; DNA: TGTGCCAGCAGTTTTGTCCGAGAGTTCGGCAATCAGCCCCAGCATTTT
D: -; size: -; V: TRBV7-9; J: TRBJ2-1; CDR3: CASSLSSGWEFF; DNA: TGTGCCAGCAGCTTGAGTTCAGGGTGGGAGTTCTTC
D: -; size: once; V: TRBV28; J: TRBJ1-1; CDR3: CASSLRTGMNTEAFF; DNA: TGTGCCAGCAGTCTACGAACAGGGATGAACACTGAAGCTTTCTTT
D: TRBD2; size: -; V: TRBV19; J: TRBJ2-1; CDR3: CASSITLAGGTYNEQFF; DNA: TGTGCCAGTAGTATTACACTAGCGGGGGGTACCTACAATGAGCAGTTCTTC
D: -; size: -; V: TRBV6-1; J: TRBJ2-1; CDR3: CASSPNSGTYNEQFF; DNA: TGTGCCAGCAGCCCCAACTCGGGGACCTACAATGAGCAGTTCTTC
D: TRBD2; size: once; V: TRBV6-6; J: TRBJ2-3; CDR3: CASSLTSGGKGDTQYF; DNA: TGTGCCAGCAGTCTTACTAGCGGGGGGAAAGGAGATACGCAGTATTTT
D: TRBD1; size: -; V: TRBV10-1; J: TRBJ2-7; CDR3: CASSESGTGNYEQYF; DNA: TGCGCCAGCAGTGAGTCGGGGACAGGGAATTACGAGCAGTACTTC
D: -; size: -; V: TRBV5-1; J: TRBJ2-3; CDR3: CASSALGGRQDTQYF; DNA: TGCGCCAGCAGCGCCCTGGGGGGGCGCCAAGATACGCAGTATTTT
D: TRBD1; size: -; V: TRBV28; J: TRBJ1-2; CDR3: CASSSTGGGRIGYTF; DNA: TGTGCCAGCAGTTCCACAGGGGGCGGAAGGATTGGCTACACCTTC
D: -; size: -; V: TRBV7-2; J: TRBJ1-3; CDR3: CASSPGLSGNTIYF; DNA: TGTGCCAGCAGCCCCGGGTTATCTGGAAACACCATATATTTT
D: TRBD2; size: -; V: TRBV5-6; J: TRBJ2-1; CDR3: CASSFGTSGRRNEQFF; DNA: TGTGCCAGCAGCTTCGGGACTAGCGGGAGGCGGAATGAGCAGTTCTTC
D: -; size: -; V: TRBV5-1; J: TRBJ2-6; CDR3: CASSLLQGGVSGANVLTF; DNA: TGCGCCAGCAGCTTGTTACAGGGAGGGGTCTCTGGGGCCAACGTCCTGACTTTC
D: -; size: -; V: TRBV6-5; J: TRBJ1-2; CDR3: CASSYSTGGGYTF; DNA: TGTGCCAGCAGTTACTCGACGGGCGGGGGCTACACCTTC
D: TRBD1; size: -; V: TRBV5-1; J: TRBJ2-2; CDR3: CASSLGQGDRGELFF; DNA: TGCGCCAGCAGCTTGGGACAGGGGGACCGCGGGGAGCTGTTTTTT
D: -; size: -; V: TRBV6-1; J: TRBJ2-3; CDR3: CASSELGGTGTDTQYF; DNA: TGTGCCAGCAGTGAATTGGGCGGGACAGGCACAGATACGCAGTATTTT
D: -; size: -; V: TRBV5-4; J: TRBJ2-1; CDR3: CASSFISNEQFF; DNA: TGTGCCAGCAGCTTCATTAGCAATGAGCAGTTCTTC
D: TRBD2; size: once; V: TRBV29-1; J: TRBJ2-3; CDR3: CSVAYLAGGGTDTQYF; DNA: TGCAGCGTCGCCTACCTAGCGGGGGGCGGCACAGATACGCAGTATTTT
D: TRBD2; size: -; V: TRBV28; J: TRBJ2-7; CDR3: CASSSYPWTSGDSYEQYF; DNA: TGTGCCAGCAGTTCCTACCCCTGGACTAGCGGGGATTCCTACGAGCAGTACTTC
D: TRBD1; size: -; V: TRBV5-8; J: TRBJ1-3; CDR3: CASSADRASGNTIYF; DNA: TGTGCCAGCAGCGCGGACAGGGCCTCTGGAAACACCATATATTTT
D: TRBD2; size: -; V: TRBV7-2; J: TRBJ2-1; CDR3: CASSLELAGLNEQFF; DNA: TGTGCCAGCAGCTTGGAACTAGCGGGCCTCAATGAGCAGTTCTTC